Below are 30 T cell receptor beta chains sequenced from a single sample in a study of beta chain features in type 1 diabetes. Expressed TCRB transcripts got sequenced, as all isolated RNA was reverse transcribed. The table came from immunoSEQ multiplex PCR; TCRdb's copy has only in-frame clones and leaves some out. The sample consists of under 950,000 clones, 17% of them appearing once. The specimen sequenced was naive CD4+ T cells from blood. The receptor source for this set is a woman younger than 35 in good health.

V usage is TRBV6-5 and J usage is TRBJ2-3, with D unresolved. Trimming shortened V by 2 bases and J by 11 bases, and 11 bases separated the two germline ends. Germline-derived CDR1 and CDR2 are MNHEY and SVGAGI. CDR3 length equals 12 residues. CDR3 nucleotides: TGTGCCAGCAGTTACGACTTGGACCGGCAGTATTTT. This gives the protein CASSYDLDRQYF.

This clone was seen a single time. This chain uses TRBV19 with TRBJ2-4, with TRBD1 matching over 7 bases. The CDR3 length is 16 residues. Germline CDR1 is LNHDA and CDR2 is SQIVND (reference sequence). V was clipped by 5 bases and J by 2 bases; unmatched bases: 9. In DNA, the CDR3 is TGTGCCAGTAGTGTCGACAGGGCCCTAACCAAAAACATTCAGTACTTC. Protein product: CASSVDRALTKNIQYF.

This clone was recorded a few times. V gene TRBV5-1 combines with J gene TRBJ2-2; tentatively, D is TRBD1 (5 bases). Germline CDR1 SGHRS, CDR2 YFSETQ. The V end was cut by 2 bases, the J end by 0 bases, with 8 bases between. The CDR3 sequence is 15 residues long. The CDR3 coding sequence is TGCGCCAGCAGCTTAGAACAGGCGAACACCGGGGAGCTGTTTTTT. It yields the protein CASSLEQANTGELFF.

The table lists this clone with a few counts. The chain carries TRBV6-6 and TRBJ2-3, with 7 bases that match TRBD2. Germline CDR1 and CDR2: MNHNY and SVGAGI (reference sequence). This CDR3 is 13 amino acids long. With V trimmed by 6 bases and J by 2 bases, 2 bases remained unmatched. DNA for the CDR3: TGTGCCAGCAGGCGGGGGTCCACAGATACGCAGTATTTT. Its protein product is CASRRGSTDTQYF.

This clone was found a few times. This sequence joins TRBV14 and TRBJ1-1, with D perhaps TRBD1 (5 bases). Germline loops: CDR1 SGHDN, CDR2 FVKESK. This CDR3 is built from 14 residues. Trimming stripped 8 bases from V and 8 bases from J, with 21 bases between. The CDR3: CASLHWGNAGEAFF. The CDR3 nucleotides are TGTGCCAGCCTCCATTGGGGGAACGCTGGGGAAGCTTTCTTT.

There are a few counts of this clone. The chain has TRBV7-9 and TRBJ1-2; no clear D gene. Looked up from germline, CDR1 is SEHNR and CDR2 is FQNEAQ (reference sequence). V lost 1 base, J lost 6 bases, and 9 bases lay in between. CDR3 length: 13 residues. Here the CDR3 reads CASSLEMENGYTF. CDR3 bases: TGTGCCAGCAGCTTAGAAATGGAGAATGGCTACACCTTC.

V gene TRBV7-9 combines with J gene TRBJ2-5; 14 bases are shared with TRBD2. This CDR3 has 16 residues. CDR1 is SEHNR, CDR2 FQNEAQ, per germline (reference sequence). With 5 bases clipped from V and 5 bases from J, the junction kept 7 bases outside the gene matches. For the CDR3, the DNA is TGTGCCAGCAGCGGGGGACTAGCGGGAGTGTTGGAGACCCAGTACTTC. It yields the protein CASSGGLAGVLETQYF.

This clone was detected a few times. The V call is TRBV5-8, the J call TRBJ2-1; D unclear. Deletions cut 0 bases from V and 12 bases from J, with 10 bases between. CDR1 SGHTS and CDR2 YDEGEE come from the germline V gene. The CDR3 runs 12 residues. CDR3 loop: CASSLGARPQFF. CDR3 coding DNA: TGTGCCAGCAGCTTGGGCGCGCGTCCGCAGTTCTTC. Drawing the rest from reference TRBV5-8 and TRBJ2-1, the complete variable domain is EAGVTQSPTHLIKTRGQQATLRCSPISGHTSVYWYQQALGLGLQFLLWYDEGEERNRGNFPPRFSGRQFPNYSSELNVNALELEDSALYLCASSLGARPQFFGPGTRLTVL.

This clone occurred a few times. This chain links TRBV6-4 with TRBJ1-2; D gene ambiguous. Germline CDR1 MRHNA, CDR2 SNTAGT. The CDR3 has 12 amino acids. Trimming pared 2 bases from V and 6 bases from J, leaving 7 bases between. This CDR3 is CASSDPGNGYTF. The CDR3 nucleotides are TGTGCCAGCAGTGACCCGGGGAATGGCTACACCTTC.

This clone has just a few counts. J is TRBJ1-2 and V is TRBV20-1, with D unresolved. Germline V gene sequence: CDR1 DFQATT, CDR2 SNEGSKA (reference sequence). This CDR3 comprises 9 residues. V was cut by 6 bases and J by 12 bases, with 11 bases left in between. CDR3 nucleotides: TGCAGTGCCCGAGGGTTGCACACCTTC. Translating it yields CSARGLHTF.

This chain uses TRBV27 with TRBJ2-7; D ambiguous. The CDR3 has 15 amino acids. Trimming took off 2 bases at V and 3 bases at J, with 14 bases between the two ends. The germline V gene has CDR1 MNHEY and CDR2 SMNVEV (reference sequence). The DNA of the CDR3 is TGTGCCAGCAGTTTAAAGGCAGGCTGGAACTACGAGCAGTACTTC. This encodes CASSLKAGWNYEQYF.

The chain carries TRBV5-1 and TRBJ1-5; D gene uncertain. This CDR3 is built from 14 residues. The ends were cut back, 4 bases at V and 9 bases at J, with 17 bases in the middle. Germline lookup yields CDR1 SGHRS and CDR2 YFSETQ. The DNA of the CDR3 is TGCGCCAGCAGCCTCACCTCACCCAGCGGGCCCCAGCATTTT. It yields the protein CASSLTSPSGPQHF.

The chain recombines TRBV5-8 with TRBJ2-2; 10 bases are shared with TRBD1. V trimming: 7 bases; J trimming: 0 bases; junction bases outside the gene matches: 12. Germline loops: CDR1 SGHTS, CDR2 YDEGEE. The CDR3 length is 18 residues. The DNA for the CDR3 is TGTGCCAGCTTCCGGGACAGGGGTCACCTTTCGAACACCGGGGAGCTGTTTTTT. It encodes CASFRDRGHLSNTGELFF.

The DNA for the CDR3 is TGTGCCAGCTCACCATCGGCCCGGACAGATACGCAGTATTTT. It encodes CASSPSARTDTQYF. The V and J genes are TRBV18 and TRBJ2-3; D ambiguous. Between the trimmed V and J ends, which lost 2 bases and 3 bases, there was a span of 9 bases. The CDR3 contains 14 residues. CDR1 and CDR2 from the germline V gene are KGHSH and LQKENI.

This clone showed up just a few times. This chain uses TRBV6-6 with TRBJ2-1; tentatively, D is TRBD1 (6 bases). CDR3 size: 14 residues. Germline V lookup: CDR1 MNHNY, CDR2 SVGAGI (reference sequence). V lost 6 bases to trimming and J lost 4 bases, with 13 bases between them. The CDR3, as DNA: TGTGCCAGCAGACCAGGGGTTCATTACAATGAGCAGTTCTTC. This gives the protein CASRPGVHYNEQFF.

The V call is TRBV7-2, the J call TRBJ2-7; tentatively, D is TRBD2 (6 bases). V was pared by 6 bases and J by 1 base, with 13 bases between. The germline V gene encodes CDR1 SGHTA and CDR2 FQGNSA. The CDR3 sequence is 14 residues long. For the CDR3, the DNA is TGTGCCAGCAGGCCTCGGGCGGGGTCCTACGAGCAGTACTTC. Encoded protein: CASRPRAGSYEQYF.

This clone was seen more than once but under ten times. The rearrangement joins TRBV6-1 to TRBJ1-2, with D maybe TRBD1 (6 bases). Germline CDR1 and CDR2: MNHNS and SASEGT. The CDR3 loop spans 15 amino acids. Between the trimmed V and J ends, which lost 1 base and 0 bases, there was a span of 9 bases. CDR3 sequence (DNA): TGTGCCAGCAGTGAAGGAAAGGGGGCTAACTATGGCTACACCTTC. Its translation: CASSEGKGANYGYTF.

The rearrangement joins TRBV2 to TRBJ1-1, with 9 bases aligning to TRBD1. The CDR3 is made up of 13 amino acids. The trim removed 6 bases at V and 7 bases at J, leaving 6 bases unmatched. Per germline, CDR1 SNHLY and CDR2 FYNNEI. CDR3 nucleotide sequence: TGTGCCAGCAGCGGGACAGGGTATGGTGAAGCTTTCTTT. As protein: CASSGTGYGEAFF.

V is TRBV28 and J is TRBJ1-1, with 9 bases aligning to TRBD1. There are 16 residues in the CDR3. V lost 5 bases, J lost 4 bases, and 11 bases stayed unmatched. Looked up from germline, CDR1 is MDHEN and CDR2 is SYDVKM. CDR3 coding DNA: TGTGCCAGCAGTCCGTCACGAGGACAGGGGAGCACTGAAGCTTTCTTT. Its translation: CASSPSRGQGSTEAFF.

The chain carries TRBV4-1 and TRBJ1-2, with D perhaps TRBD1 (6 bases). The germline CDR1 and CDR2 sequences are MGHRA and YSYEKL. The CDR3 is 14 amino acids. The V end was cut by 3 bases, the J end by 3 bases, with 11 bases between. The CDR3 region is CASSHQGSDYGYTF. CDR3 in DNA: TGCGCCAGCAGCCACCAGGGGTCCGACTATGGCTACACCTTC.

In DNA, the CDR3 is TGTGCCAGCAGCGTATCAGGGGTCACTGAAGCTTTCTTT. It codes for CASSVSGVTEAFF. The chain couples TRBV9 to TRBJ1-1; possibly TRBD1 for D (6 bases). With 1 base removed from V and 4 bases from J, the gap between germline ends came to 8 bases. CDR3 size: 13 residues. CDR1 and CDR2 (germline): SGDLS, YYNGEE.

This clone was seen more than once but under ten times. The CDR3 protein is CASSLRNTIYF. CDR3 sequence (DNA): TGTGCCAGCAGCCTGCGAAACACCATATATTTT. V usage is TRBV7-9 and J usage is TRBJ1-3, with D unclear. CDR1 and CDR2 (germline): SEHNR, FQNEAQ (reference sequence). The ends were cut back, 5 bases at V and 5 bases at J, with 4 bases in the middle. The CDR3 has 11 residues.

This clone showed up just a few times. The V and J genes are TRBV28 and TRBJ2-5; possibly TRBD1 for D (6 bases). The length of the CDR3 is 13 residues. V was shortened by 6 bases and J by 5 bases, with 13 bases between the two germline ends. The germline CDR1 and CDR2 sequences are MDHEN and SYDVKM. CDR3 DNA sequence: TGTGCCAGCAGGGATACAGGGTGGGAGACCCAGTACTTC. Amino acid sequence: CASRDTGWETQYF. The complete variable domain, with remaining parts taken from reference TRBV28 and TRBJ2-5, reads DVKVTQSSRYLVKRTGEKVFLECVQDMDHENMFWYRQDPGLGLRLIYFSYDVKMKEKGDIPEGYSVSREKKERFSLILESASTNQTSMYLCASRDTGWETQYFGPGTRLLVL.

This clone was counted only a few times. The chain combines TRBV19 with TRBJ1-5, with D perhaps TRBD1 (6 bases). Germline CDR1 is LNHDA and CDR2 is SQIVND (reference sequence). Trimming took 7 bases from V and 2 from J, leaving 15 bases between them. The CDR3 contains 15 residues. CDR3 in DNA: TGTGCCAGTACCTACAGGGAGGGCCGCAATCAGCCCCAGCATTTT. Translation: CASTYREGRNQPQHF. The whole variable domain, remainder taken from reference TRBV19 and TRBJ1-5, is DGGITQSPKYLFRKEGQNVTLSCEQNLNHDAMYWYRQDPGQGLRLIYYSQIVNDFQKGDIAEGYSVSREKKESFPLTVTSAQKNPTAFYLCASTYREGRNQPQHFGDGTRLSIL.

This chain connects TRBV9 to TRBJ1-1, with D unresolved. The CDR3 contains 14 residues. CDR1 and CDR2 from the germline V gene are SGDLS and YYNGEE. Between the trimmed V and J ends, which lost 3 bases and 1 base, there was a span of 10 bases. CDR3 residues: CASSGGRTNTEAFF. The CDR3 region has the DNA TGTGCCAGCAGCGGCGGACGGACGAACACTGAAGCTTTCTTT.

A note on this clone: The junction differs from germline at one of its ends, possibly a read error. This sequence joins TRBV7-2 and TRBJ1-5, with TRBD1 as a possible D gene (5 bases). The CDR3 totals 13 residues. Germline V gives CDR1 SGHTA, CDR2 FQGNSA. The CDR3 DNA reads TGTGCCGGCAGCTTAGACAGATGGCAGCCCCAGCATTTT. Protein: CAGSLDRWQPQHF.

A few counts support this clone. The rearrangement links TRBV28 to TRBJ1-5, with D tentatively TRBD1 (5 bases). The V end lost 6 bases, the J end lost 1 base, and 13 bases lay between the germline ends. CDR1 is MDHEN and CDR2 is SYDVKM in the germline V gene. CDR3 length: 15 residues. This CDR3 reads CASRPWGGSNQPQHF. CDR3 in DNA: TGTGCCAGCAGACCGTGGGGGGGGAGCAATCAGCCCCAGCATTTT.

This clone was detected only a few times. V usage is TRBV7-2 and J usage is TRBJ2-3; D gene unclear. The CDR3 runs 11 residues. Germline V lookup: CDR1 SGHTA, CDR2 FQGNSA. Trimming took off 2 bases at V and 6 bases at J, with 3 bases between the two ends. CDR3 nucleotides: TGTGCCAGCAGCTTAATGGATACGCAGTATTTT. The encoded protein is CASSLMDTQYF.

This clone has a handful of counts. The rearrangement links TRBV2 to TRBJ2-1; the D gene is possibly TRBD2 (5 bases). The CDR3 totals 14 residues. V was pared by 4 bases and J by 6 bases, with 13 bases between. Germline CDR1 reads SNHLY; CDR2 reads FYNNEI. CDR3 in amino acids: CASSVILTSNEQFF. CDR3 sequence (DNA): TGTGCCAGCAGTGTGATCCTAACTAGCAATGAGCAGTTCTTC.

This clone showed up just a few times. This sequence joins TRBV5-1 and TRBJ1-1, with a tentative D call TRBD1 (6 bases). Germline CDR1 is SGHRS and CDR2 is YFSETQ. V lost 1 base and J 4 bases, leaving 14 bases between the germline ends. The CDR3 is 15 amino acids. CDR3 in DNA: TGCGCCAGCAGCTTGATGGGTCAGGGGCCCACTGAAGCTTTCTTT. It is translated as CASSLMGQGPTEAFF.